The 6 T cell receptor beta chains below come from one sample, sequenced in a study of cytomegalovirus exposure and HLA in healthy donors. The primer mix had 60 Vbeta and 13 Jbeta primers. Produced via immunoSEQ multiplex PCR; TCRdb's table is partial and in-frame only. The repertoire holds some 130,000 clones, with around four fifths as singletons. Material for sequencing was PBMCs. These receptors were taken from a man aged 25 to 40 in good health.

The chain links TRBV7-8 to TRBJ2-7, with 9 bases matching TRBD1. Looked up from germline, CDR1 is SGHVS and CDR2 is FQNEAQ. The CDR3 is 13 amino acids. Trimming at V came to 4 bases and at J to 11 bases, leaving 9 bases not matched to a gene. The CDR3: CASSSGPGQGKYF. DNA of the CDR3: TGTGCCAGCAGCTCAGGACCGGGACAGGGAAAGTACTTC.

This clone has just a few counts. The CDR3 DNA reads as TGTGCCAGCAGCTTAGGCAGGGCGGCTTACGAGCAGTACTTC. Residues: CASSLGRAAYEQYF. This chain links TRBV7-2 with TRBJ2-7; maybe TRBD1 (5 bases). Trimming left V 1 base short and J 4 bases short, with 11 bases between. Germline V gene data show CDR1 as SGHTA and CDR2 as FQGNSA. This CDR3 has 14 residues.

Concerning this clone: A junction boundary mismatches the germline segment, possibly from a read error. The chain uses TRBV7-9 and TRBJ1-2; tentative D call: TRBD1 (5 bases). The CDR3 sequence is 12 residues long. CDR1 and CDR2 (germline): SEHNR, FQNEAQ (reference sequence). The CDR3: CSSSLVGEGYTF. The CDR3 region has the DNA TGTTCCAGCAGCCTAGTAGGGGAAGGCTACACCTTC.

The chain links TRBV9 to TRBJ2-1; the D gene is possibly TRBD2 (6 bases). The CDR3 is 15 residues long. Germline CDR1 is SGDLS and CDR2 is YYNGEE. V shed 4 bases and J shed 5 bases, with 16 bases lying between them. The CDR3 here is CASSPGSGVHNEQFF. Written as DNA, the CDR3 is TGTGCCAGCAGCCCGGGCTCGGGAGTCCACAATGAGCAGTTCTTC. The entire variable domain, with the rest obtained from reference TRBV9 and TRBJ2-1, is as follows: DSGVTQTPKHLITATGQRVTLRCSPRSGDLSVYWYQQSLDQGLQFLIQYYNGEERAKGNILERFSAQQFPDLHSELNLSSLELGDSALYFCASSPGSGVHNEQFFGPGTRLTVL.

V and J are TRBV11-2 and TRBJ2-5; 7 nucleotides align to TRBD1. V shed 5 bases, J shed 1 base, and the junction held 4 bases outside the gene matches. Germline CDR1 reads SGHAT; CDR2 reads FQNNGV. The length of the CDR3 is 14 residues. CDR3 DNA sequence: TGTGCCAGCAGCACCGGACAGGCCCAAGAGACCCAGTACTTC. Residues: CASSTGQAQETQYF.

The gene calls are TRBV19 and TRBJ2-4; TRBD1 is a possible D gene (6 bases). Trimming shortened V by 5 bases and J by 3 bases, and 14 bases separated the two germline ends. The germline gives CDR1 LNHDA, CDR2 SQIVND (reference sequence). This CDR3 region has 15 residues. CDR3 bases: TGTGCCAGTAGTTCACCAGGGGATGTCAAAAACATTCAGTACTTC. Protein product: CASSSPGDVKNIQYF.